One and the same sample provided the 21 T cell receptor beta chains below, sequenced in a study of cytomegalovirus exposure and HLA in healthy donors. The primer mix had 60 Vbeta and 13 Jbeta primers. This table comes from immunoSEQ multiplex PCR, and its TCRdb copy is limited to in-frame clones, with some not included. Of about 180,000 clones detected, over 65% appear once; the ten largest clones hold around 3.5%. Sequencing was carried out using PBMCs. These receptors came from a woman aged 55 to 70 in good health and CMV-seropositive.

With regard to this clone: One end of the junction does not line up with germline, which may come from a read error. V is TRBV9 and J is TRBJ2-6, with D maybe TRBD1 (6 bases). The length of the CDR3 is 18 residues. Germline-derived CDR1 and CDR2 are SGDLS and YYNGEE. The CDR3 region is CASSPQGLAYAGANGLTF. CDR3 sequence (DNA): TGTGCCAGCAGCCCGCAGGGGTTAGCCTACGCTGGGGCCAACGGCCTGACTTTC.

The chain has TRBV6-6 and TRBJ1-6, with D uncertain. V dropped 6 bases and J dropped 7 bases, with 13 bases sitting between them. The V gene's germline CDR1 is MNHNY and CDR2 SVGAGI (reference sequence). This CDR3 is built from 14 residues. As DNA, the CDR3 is TGTGCCAGCAGCCACGAAATACTCAATTCACCCCTCCACTTT. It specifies CASSHEILNSPLHF.

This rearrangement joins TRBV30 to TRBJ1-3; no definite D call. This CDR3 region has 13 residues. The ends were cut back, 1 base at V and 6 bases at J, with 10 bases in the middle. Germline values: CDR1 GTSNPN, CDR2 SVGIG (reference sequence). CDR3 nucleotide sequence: TGTGCCTGGAGTGGTAACTTCGCAAACACCATATATTTT. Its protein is CAWSGNFANTIYF.

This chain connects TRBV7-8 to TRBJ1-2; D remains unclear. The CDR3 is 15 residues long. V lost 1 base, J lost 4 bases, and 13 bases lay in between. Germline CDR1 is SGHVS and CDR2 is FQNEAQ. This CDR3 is CASSLDLVRSYGYTF. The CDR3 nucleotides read TGTGCCAGCAGCTTAGACTTGGTGAGAAGCTATGGCTACACCTTC.

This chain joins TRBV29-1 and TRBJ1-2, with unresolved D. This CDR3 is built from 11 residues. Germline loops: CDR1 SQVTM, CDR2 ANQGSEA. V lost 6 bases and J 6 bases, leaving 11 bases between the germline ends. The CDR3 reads CSVSALHGYTF. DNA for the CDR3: TGCAGCGTCAGTGCCCTTCATGGCTACACCTTC.

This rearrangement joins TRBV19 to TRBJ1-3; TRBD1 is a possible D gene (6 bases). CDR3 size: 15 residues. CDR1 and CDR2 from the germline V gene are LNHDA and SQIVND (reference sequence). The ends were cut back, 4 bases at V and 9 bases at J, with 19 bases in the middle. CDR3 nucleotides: TGTGCCAGTAGTACCCTACAGGGTACGGTTAGCACCATATATTTT. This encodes CASSTLQGTVSTIYF.

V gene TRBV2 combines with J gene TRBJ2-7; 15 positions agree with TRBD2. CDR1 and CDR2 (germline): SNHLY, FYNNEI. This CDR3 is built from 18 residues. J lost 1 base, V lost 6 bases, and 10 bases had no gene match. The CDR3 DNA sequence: TGTGCCAGCAGCAACCTTCCCGGGACTAGCGGGAGGTCCTACGAGCAGTACTTC. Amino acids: CASSNLPGTSGRSYEQYF.

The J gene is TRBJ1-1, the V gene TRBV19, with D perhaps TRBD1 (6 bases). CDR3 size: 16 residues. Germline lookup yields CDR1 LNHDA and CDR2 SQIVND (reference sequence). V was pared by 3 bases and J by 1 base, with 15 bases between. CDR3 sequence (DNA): TGTGCCAGTAGTATTCCCTTCCAACAGGGGAACACTGAAGCTTTCTTT. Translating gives CASSIPFQQGNTEAFF.

The CDR3 coding sequence is TGTGCCAGCAGCGTACAAGGGGGCCCCCAAGAGACCCAGTACTTC. Protein: CASSVQGGPQETQYF. The rearrangement links TRBV9 to TRBJ2-5; 7 bases are shared with TRBD1. V dropped 1 base and J dropped 1; count of bases not matched to a gene: 4. The germline V gene has CDR1 SGDLS and CDR2 YYNGEE. The CDR3 runs to 15 residues.

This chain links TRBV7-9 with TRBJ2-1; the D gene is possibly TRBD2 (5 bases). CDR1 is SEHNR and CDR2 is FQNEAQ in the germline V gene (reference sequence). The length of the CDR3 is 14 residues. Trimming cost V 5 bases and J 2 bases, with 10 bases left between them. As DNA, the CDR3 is TGTGCCAGCAGCAATAAGACTACCTACAATGAGCAGTTCTTC. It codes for CASSNKTTYNEQFF.

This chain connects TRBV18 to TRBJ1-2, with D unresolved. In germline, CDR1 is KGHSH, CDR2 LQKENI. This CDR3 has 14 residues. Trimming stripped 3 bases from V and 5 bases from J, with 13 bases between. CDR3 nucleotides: TGTGCCAGCTCACCCCTGAGGTATCTTTATGGCTACACCTTC. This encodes CASSPLRYLYGYTF.

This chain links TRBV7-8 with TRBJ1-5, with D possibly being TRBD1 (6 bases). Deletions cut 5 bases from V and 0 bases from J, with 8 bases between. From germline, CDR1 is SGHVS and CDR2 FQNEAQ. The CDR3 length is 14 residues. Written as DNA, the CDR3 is TGTGCCAGCAGCCGACAGGATAGCAATCAGCCCCAGCATTTT. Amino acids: CASSRQDSNQPQHF. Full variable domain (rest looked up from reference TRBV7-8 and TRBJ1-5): GAGVSQSPRYKVAKRGQDVALRCDPISGHVSLFWYQQALGQGPEFLTYFQNEAQLDKSGLPSDRFFAERPEGSVSTLKIQRTQQEDSAVYLCASSRQDSNQPQHFGDGTRLSIL.

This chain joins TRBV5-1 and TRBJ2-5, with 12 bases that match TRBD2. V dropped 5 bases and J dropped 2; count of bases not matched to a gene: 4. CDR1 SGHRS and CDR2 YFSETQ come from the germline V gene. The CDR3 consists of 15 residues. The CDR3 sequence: CASRQGLAGQETQYF. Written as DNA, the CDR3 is TGCGCCAGCAGGCAAGGACTAGCGGGACAAGAGACCCAGTACTTC.

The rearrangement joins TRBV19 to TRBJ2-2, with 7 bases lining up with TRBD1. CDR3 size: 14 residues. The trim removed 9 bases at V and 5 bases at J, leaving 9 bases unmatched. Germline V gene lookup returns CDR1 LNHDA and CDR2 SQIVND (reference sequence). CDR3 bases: TGTGCCAGCGATTCAGGGGGTTGGACCGGGGAGCTGTTTTTT. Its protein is CASDSGGWTGELFF.

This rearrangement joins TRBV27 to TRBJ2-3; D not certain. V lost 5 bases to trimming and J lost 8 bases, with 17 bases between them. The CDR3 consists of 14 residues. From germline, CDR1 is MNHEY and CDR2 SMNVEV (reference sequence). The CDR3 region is CASSRSLGSSTQYF. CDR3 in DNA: TGTGCCAGCAGTAGATCTCTTGGTAGCAGTACGCAGTATTTT.

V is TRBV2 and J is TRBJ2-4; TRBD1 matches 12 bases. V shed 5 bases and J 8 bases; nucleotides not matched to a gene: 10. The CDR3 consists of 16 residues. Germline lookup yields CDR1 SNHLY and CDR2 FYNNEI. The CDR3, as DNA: TGTGCCAGCAGTCTATCCGGGACAGGGGGCAAGGACATTCAGTACTTC. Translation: CASSLSGTGGKDIQYF.

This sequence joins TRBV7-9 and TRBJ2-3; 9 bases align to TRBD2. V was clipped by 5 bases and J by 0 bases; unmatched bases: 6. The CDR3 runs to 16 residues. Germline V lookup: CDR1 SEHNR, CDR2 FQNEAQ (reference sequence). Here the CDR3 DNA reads TGTGCCAGCAGCCCTAGACTAGCGGATAGCACAGATACGCAGTATTTT. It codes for CASSPRLADSTDTQYF. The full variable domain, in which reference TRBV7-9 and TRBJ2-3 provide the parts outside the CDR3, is DTGVSQNPRHKITKRGQNVTFRCDPISEHNRLYWYRQTLGQGPEFLTYFQNEAQLEKSRLLSDRFSAERPKGSFSTLEIQRTEQGDSAMYLCASSPRLADSTDTQYFGPGTRLTVL.

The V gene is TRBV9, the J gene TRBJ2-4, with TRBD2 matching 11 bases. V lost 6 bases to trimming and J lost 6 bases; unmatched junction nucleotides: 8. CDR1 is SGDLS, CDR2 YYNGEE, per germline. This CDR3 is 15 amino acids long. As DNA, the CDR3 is TGTGCCAGCAACCTAGCGGGGGGACACGGAAACATTCAGTACTTC. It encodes CASNLAGGHGNIQYF.

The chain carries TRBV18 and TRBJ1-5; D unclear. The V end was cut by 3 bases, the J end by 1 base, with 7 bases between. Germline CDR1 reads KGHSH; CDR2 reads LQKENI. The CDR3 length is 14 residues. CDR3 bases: TGTGCCAGCTCACCCGGCAGGAGCAATCAGCCCCAGCATTTT. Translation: CASSPGRSNQPQHF.

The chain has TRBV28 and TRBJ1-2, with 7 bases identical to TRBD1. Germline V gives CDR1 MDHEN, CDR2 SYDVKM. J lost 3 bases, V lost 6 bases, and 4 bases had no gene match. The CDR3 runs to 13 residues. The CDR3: CASRLQGYYGYTF. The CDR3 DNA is TGTGCCAGCAGGCTACAGGGGTACTATGGCTACACCTTC.

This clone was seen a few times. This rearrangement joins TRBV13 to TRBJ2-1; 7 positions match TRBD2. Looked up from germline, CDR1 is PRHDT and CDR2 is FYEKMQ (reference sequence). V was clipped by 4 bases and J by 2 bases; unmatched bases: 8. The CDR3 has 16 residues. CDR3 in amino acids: CASSSLTSSPYNEQFF. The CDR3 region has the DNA TGTGCCAGCAGCTCGCTGACTAGCAGTCCCTACAATGAGCAGTTCTTC.